At least ten counts were recorded for the clone carrying this T cell receptor beta chain. Its antigen is still unknown. The sample is drawn from a study of response to subunit inactivated influenza vaccine. Study-wide findings and caveats: The authors suggested that every seasonal influenza vaccination recruits few new T cells.

TCRdb itself ran the RT-PCR reads through MiXCR, one entry per CDR3 protein. The sample yields about 780,000 distinct CDR3 sequences, 18% seen once. Germline values: CDR1 SQVTM, CDR2 ANQGSEA. The V and J ends lost 5 bases and 3 bases respectively, with 11 bases between them. This CDR3 has 13 amino acids. This chain joins TRBV29-1 and TRBJ1-5; D possibly corresponds to TRBD1 (6 bases). Sequencing was performed on PBMCs from blood, taken roughly 5 days after vaccination. The receptor's source is a man aged 45 to 65 who received an inactivated influenza vaccine. The CDR3 region has the DNA TGCAGCGTTAGGGACACATACAATCAGCCCCAGCATTTT. Encoded protein: CSVRDTYNQPQHF.